This T cell receptor beta chain was sequenced in a study of vaccination effects on CD4 cells after COVID-19. Study context: Post-vaccine specimens arrived a median 72 days past the second dose. Study-level findings and limits: The study got few convalescent patients and did not collect any early post-infection timepoints. There was only 1 of 255 vaccine-induced clones in healthy vaccinees that cross-reacted with common cold coronaviruses.

Antigen-specific CD4+ T cells expanded by the ViraFEST assay with viral peptide pools were then sequenced. On day 10 of culture, CD4+ T cells were separated out. BNT162b2 vaccine or mRNA-1273 vaccine was given to participants in two doses. A few million PBMC were seeded per well and grown in the presence of roughly 10 IU/ml IL-2 and about 10 ug/ml peptides. This clone appeared a few times. Its antigen is unidentified. Here immunoSEQ multiplex PCR was the method, and the copy in TCRdb shows in-frame clones only, minus some. The table lists approximately 13,000 clones, 72% of them singletons, with more than 8% in the top ten. Trimming cost V 3 bases and J 4 bases; bases outside gene matches: 3. Germline V gene data show CDR1 as MNHEY and CDR2 as SVGAGI. The CDR3 length is 14 residues.

The starting material was CD4+ T cells from PBMCs cultured with SARS-CoV-2 spike peptides, obtained after COVID-19 vaccination. The rearrangement joins TRBV6-5 to TRBJ2-7; the match to TRBD1 covers 10 bases. The clonotype was recovered from a human donor who received a COVID-19 vaccine. The CDR3 DNA follows: TGTGCCAGCAGTTATGCGGGACAGGGGTACGAGCAGTACTTC. This encodes CASSYAGQGYEQYF.